The 31 T cell receptor beta chains below were found in one sample sequenced in a study of control samples from healthy donors and cancer patients (dated by TCRdb to 2018 to 2020). The library came from the immunoSEQ multiplex PCR assay. TCRdb re-hosts the immuneACCESS table, in-frame sequences only. Its copies lack some clones; in the studies checked, an unresolved V gene accounts for under half of them, and the cause for the rest is not known. Within this sample are about 180,000 clones, with about 92% of them counted one time only. Around 1.5% of the sample lies in the top ten. Input material: blood. The receptors originated from a man aged 25 to 40 in good health.

V usage is TRBV18 and J usage is TRBJ1-3; D remains unclear. Germline V CDR1 and CDR2: KGHSH, LQKENI. The V and J ends lost 3 bases and 4 bases respectively, with 10 bases between them. This CDR3 has 14 amino acids. The CDR3 protein is CASSPGEFGNTIYF. In DNA form, the CDR3 reads TGTGCCAGCTCACCCGGGGAATTCGGAAACACCATATATTTT.

V is TRBV19 and J is TRBJ1-1; perhaps TRBD1 as D (5 bases). Germline CDR1 reads LNHDA; CDR2 reads SQIVND (reference sequence). V was clipped by 1 base and J by 4 bases, with 10 bases between them. The CDR3 is made up of 14 amino acids. The CDR3 is CASSIAGGGTEAFF. The CDR3 coding sequence is TGTGCCAGTAGTATAGCCGGGGGGGGCACTGAAGCTTTCTTT.

CDR3 region: CASSQQWVGGTDTQYF. The CDR3 DNA sequence: TGCGCCAGCAGCCAACAATGGGTGGGTGGCACAGATACGCAGTATTTT. The chain uses TRBV4-1 and TRBJ2-3, with D hard to call. Between the trimmed V and J ends, which lost 2 bases and 1 base, there was a span of 13 bases. The germline V gene has CDR1 MGHRA and CDR2 YSYEKL. The CDR3 covers 16 residues.

This sequence joins TRBV19 and TRBJ2-4, with D hard to call. Trimming took off 4 bases at V and 6 bases at J, with 10 bases between the two ends. Germline V gene sequence: CDR1 LNHDA, CDR2 SQIVND (reference sequence). The CDR3 consists of 13 residues. CDR3 bases: TGTGCCAGTAGTAGAGATTACGGAAACATTCAGTACTTC. This translates into CASSRDYGNIQYF.

The rearrangement joins TRBV5-5 to TRBJ1-5, with D hard to call. Looked up from germline, CDR1 is SGHKS and CDR2 is YYEKEE (reference sequence). Trimming stripped 4 bases from V and 2 bases from J, with 13 bases between. CDR3 length: 15 amino acids. The chain's CDR3 is CASSEHPIGNQPQHF. Here the CDR3 DNA reads TGTGCCAGCAGCGAACACCCGATCGGCAATCAGCCCCAGCATTTT.

This sequence joins TRBV27 and TRBJ2-5, with 9 nucleotides matching TRBD2. Germline CDR1 and CDR2: MNHEY and SMNVEV (reference sequence). V trimming: 6 bases; J trimming: 5 bases; junction bases outside the gene matches: 7. The CDR3 has 14 residues. The CDR3 loop is CASRVAGGTETQYF. CDR3 DNA sequence: TGTGCCAGCAGGGTTGCGGGAGGGACGGAGACCCAGTACTTC.

This chain uses TRBV28 with TRBJ2-7; TRBD1 agrees at 10 bases. CDR3 length: 12 amino acids. V shed 8 bases, J shed 4 bases, and the junction held 2 bases outside the gene matches. Germline V gene data show CDR1 as MDHEN and CDR2 as SYDVKM. CDR3 in DNA: TGTGCCAGCGGGACAGGGGCTTACGAGCAGTACTTC. This codes for CASGTGAYEQYF.

J is TRBJ1-5 and V is TRBV3-1 (or the pseudogene TRBV3-2); D is uncertain. V was shortened by 5 bases and J by 1 base, with 12 bases between the two germline ends. Germline V gives CDR1 LGHDT, CDR2 YNNKEL (reference sequence). The CDR3 consists of 15 residues. This chain's CDR3 is CASSGGHRSNQPQHF. The CDR3 nucleotides are TGTGCCAGCAGCGGCGGCCACCGGAGCAATCAGCCCCAGCATTTT.

The chain is built from TRBV18 and TRBJ2-1; TRBD2 matches at 11 bases. The trim removed 2 bases at V and 7 bases at J, leaving 7 bases unmatched. This CDR3 has 16 amino acids. CDR1 is KGHSH, CDR2 LQKENI, per germline. The CDR3 sequence is CASSPSQLAGENEQFF. The CDR3, as DNA: TGTGCCAGCTCACCATCTCAACTAGCGGGAGAGAATGAGCAGTTCTTC.

The V and J genes are TRBV5-6 and TRBJ1-1, with D unresolved. Trimming removed 3 bases at V and 6 bases at J, with 27 bases between. Germline V gives CDR1 SGHDT, CDR2 YYEEEE. This CDR3 region has 18 residues. In nucleotides, the CDR3 is TGTGCCAGCAGCTCGTCGGGGTCGGGATTCCCTAAAAGGGCTGAAGCTTTCTTT. This encodes CASSSSGSGFPKRAEAFF.

The chain links TRBV12-5 to TRBJ2-2, with 9 bases that match TRBD1. The CDR3 runs to 17 residues. J was trimmed by 1 base and V by 7 bases; bases with no gene match: 10. Germline CDR1 LGHNT, CDR2 FRNRAP. CDR3 sequence reads: CASAPGGQGRNTGELFF. The CDR3 nucleotides are TGTGCTAGTGCCCCGGGGGGACAGGGAAGGAACACCGGGGAGCTGTTTTTT. The full variable domain, with the rest looked up from reference TRBV12-5 and TRBJ2-2, is DARVTQTPRHKVTEMGQEVTMRCQPILGHNTVFWYRQTMMQGLELLAYFRNRAPLDDSGMPKDRFSAEMPDATLATLKIQPSEPRDSAVYFCASAPGGQGRNTGELFFGEGSRLTVL.

The chain uses TRBV28 and TRBJ2-7; possible D gene TRBD1, 5 bases. CDR1 and CDR2 (germline): MDHEN, SYDVKM. V was shortened by 5 bases and J by 3 bases, with 11 bases between the two germline ends. The CDR3 loop spans 13 amino acids. CDR3 residues: CASSARTSYEQYF. For the CDR3, the DNA is TGTGCCAGCAGTGCCCGGACAAGCTACGAGCAGTACTTC. Full variable domain (remainder filled in from reference TRBV28 and TRBJ2-7): DVKVTQSSRYLVKRTGEKVFLECVQDMDHENMFWYRQDPGLGLRLIYFSYDVKMKEKGDIPEGYSVSREKKERFSLILESASTNQTSMYLCASSARTSYEQYFGPGTRLTVT.

The J gene is TRBJ1-6, the V gene TRBV7-2; weak D call: TRBD1 (5 bases). Trimming shortened V by 4 bases and J by 3 bases, and 13 bases separated the two germline ends. Per the germline V gene, CDR1 is SGHTA and CDR2 is FQGNSA. CDR3 length: 16 residues. CDR3 sequence (DNA): TGTGCCAGCAGCTCCCCCCCGGGGGGCTATAATTCACCCCTCCACTTT. Translation gives CASSSPPGGYNSPLHF.

This chain connects TRBV6-6 to TRBJ2-1; 7 bases match TRBD1. CDR1 and CDR2 from the germline V gene are MNHNY and SVGAGI (reference sequence). The CDR3 is made up of 12 amino acids. Losses at the gene ends were 5 bases for V and 7 bases for J; bases not matched to a gene: 2. The CDR3 coding sequence is TGTGCCAGCAGTATGACAGGGAATGAGCAGTTCTTC. Translation: CASSMTGNEQFF.

The rearrangement uses TRBV6-5 and TRBJ2-7, with D unresolved. The germline gives CDR1 MNHEY, CDR2 SVGAGI. The V end lost 8 bases, the J end lost 0 bases, and 14 bases lay between the germline ends. CDR3 size: 14 residues. The CDR3 reads CASHFNRFSYEQYF. CDR3 DNA: TGTGCCAGCCATTTCAATAGGTTCTCCTACGAGCAGTACTTC.

The CDR3 bases are TGTGCCAGCAGTTACAAGGCCCGAAGCTACAATGAGCAGTTCTTC. The encoded protein is CASSYKARSYNEQFF. This chain joins TRBV6-2 or TRBV6-3 and TRBJ2-1; D call uncertain. From germline, CDR1 is MNHEY and CDR2 SVGEGT. The CDR3 consists of 15 residues. V was clipped by 2 bases and J by 3 bases, with 11 bases between them.

This chain uses TRBV4-1 with TRBJ1-6, with unresolved D. Germline values: CDR1 MGHRA, CDR2 YSYEKL. V was cut by 2 bases and J by 7 bases, with 6 bases left in between. The CDR3 has 13 residues. The CDR3 bases are TGCGCCAGCAGCCAACAAAGAAATTCACCCCTCCACTTT. Translated, it gives CASSQQRNSPLHF.

The chain recombines TRBV5-5 with TRBJ2-7, with 8 bases aligning to TRBD2. Germline CDR1 and CDR2: SGHKS and YYEKEE (reference sequence). Germline trimming cut 0 bases from V and 2 bases from J; bases unmatched to any gene: 4. This CDR3 has 15 amino acids. CDR3: CASSLEREWTYEQYF. The CDR3 DNA reads as TGTGCCAGCAGCTTGGAGCGGGAGTGGACCTACGAGCAGTACTTC.

J is TRBJ2-1 and V is TRBV5-1; TRBD2 aligns across 10 bases. The junction had 4 bases not matched to a gene; V was cut back by 0 bases and J by 7 bases. Germline assignment: CDR1 SGHRS and CDR2 YFSETQ. This CDR3 is 15 amino acids long. CDR3: CASSLASGSMNEQFF. CDR3 DNA sequence: TGCGCCAGCAGCTTGGCTAGCGGGAGTATGAATGAGCAGTTCTTC.

J is TRBJ1-2 and V is TRBV3-1 (or the pseudogene TRBV3-2); D unresolved. Looked up from germline, CDR1 is LGHDT and CDR2 is YNNKEL (reference sequence). CDR3 length: 13 amino acids. The ends were cut back, 5 bases at V and 6 bases at J, with 13 bases in the middle. DNA for the CDR3: TGTGCCAGCAGCTCACCCCCGAACCATGGCTACACCTTC. This sequence encodes CASSSPPNHGYTF.

This chain connects TRBV19 to TRBJ2-3; D is undetermined. This CDR3 region has 12 residues. Trimming stripped 2 bases from V and 4 bases from J, with 4 bases between. Germline V CDR1 and CDR2: LNHDA, SQIVND (reference sequence). CDR3 DNA sequence: TGTGCCAGTAGTATAAGTTCAGATACGCAGTATTTT. This gives the protein CASSISSDTQYF.

The chain uses TRBV5-1 and TRBJ2-5; D might be TRBD1 (5 bases). Trimming removed 5 bases from V and 1 base from J, with 12 bases in between. This CDR3 contains 14 residues. The germline gives CDR1 SGHRS, CDR2 YFSETQ. CDR3 in DNA: TGCGCCAGCAGTTTGAGACAGCCCCAAGAGACCCAGTACTTC. Its translation: CASSLRQPQETQYF.

The chain has TRBV28 and TRBJ1-3; D is perhaps TRBD1 (5 bases). This CDR3 spans 14 amino acids. V shed 2 bases and J shed 2 bases, with 7 bases lying between them. CDR1 and CDR2 from the germline V gene are MDHEN and SYDVKM. CDR3 coding DNA: TGTGCCAGCAGTTTACTCAGGGCTGGAAACACCATATATTTT. Protein: CASSLLRAGNTIYF.

The chain employs TRBV19 and TRBJ2-1; D assignment may be TRBD1 or TRBD2 (5 bases each). The CDR3 covers 14 residues. V lost 10 bases, J lost 5 bases, and 18 bases lay in between. In germline, CDR1 is LNHDA, CDR2 SQIVND (reference sequence). The CDR3 DNA reads as TGTGCCACCAAGGGGACCTCCGGGGACAATGAGCAGTTCTTC. Its translation: CATKGTSGDNEQFF.

This sequence joins TRBV6-5 and TRBJ1-6; D remains unclear. The CDR3 is 13 amino acids. Germline V gene data show CDR1 as MNHEY and CDR2 as SVGAGI. Trimming took off 7 bases at V and 0 bases at J, with 4 bases between the two ends. CDR3 sequence: CASTGSYNSPLHF. In DNA, the CDR3 is TGTGCCAGCACCGGCTCCTATAATTCACCCCTCCACTTT.

This chain joins TRBV5-1 and TRBJ1-6; D is ambiguous. Germline loops: CDR1 SGHRS, CDR2 YFSETQ. Between the trimmed V and J ends, which lost 0 bases and 8 bases, there was a span of 15 bases. This CDR3 is built from 16 residues. CDR3 sequence (DNA): TGCGCCAGCAGCTTGGGGCGGACGCAGTGGTATTCACCCCTCCACTTT. Translation: CASSLGRTQWYSPLHF.

This chain joins TRBV4-2 and TRBJ1-2; possibly TRBD1 for D (6 bases). V lost 1 base and J lost 7, with 25 bases in between. This CDR3 is built from 18 residues. Germline-derived CDR1 and CDR2 are LGHNA and YNFKEQ. In DNA, the CDR3 is TGTGCCAGCAGCCAAGCGGGGGGGGCCCTTGGACGGGATGGTGGCTACACCTTC. It codes for CASSQAGGALGRDGGYTF.

This chain links TRBV6-2 or TRBV6-3 with TRBJ2-1; perhaps TRBD2 as D (6 bases). CDR1 is MNHEY, CDR2 SVGEGT, per germline. V lost 3 bases, J lost 4 bases, and 10 bases lay in between. The CDR3 has 14 amino acids. In DNA form, the CDR3 reads TGTGCCAGCAGTTATTCTAGCGCGTACAATGAGCAGTTCTTC. The encoded protein is CASSYSSAYNEQFF.

In nucleotides, the CDR3 is TGTGCCTGGAGAGGAGCTGAAGCTTTCTTT. Its translation is CAWRGAEAFF. This rearrangement joins TRBV30 to TRBJ1-1; D gene unclear. CDR3 length equals 10 residues. Germline V gives CDR1 GTSNPN, CDR2 SVGIG (reference sequence). Deletions cut 3 bases from V and 6 bases from J, with 5 bases between. Filled out from reference TRBV30 and TRBJ1-1, the complete variable domain reads SQTIHQWPATLVQPVGSPLSLECTVEGTSNPNLYWYRQAAGRGLQLLFYSVGIGQISSEVPQNLSASRPQDRQFILSSKKLLLSDSGFYLCAWRGAEAFFGQGTRLTVV.

The chain uses TRBV25-1 and TRBJ1-1; no firm D call. Germline values: CDR1 MGHDK, CDR2 SYGVNS. The CDR3 runs 14 residues. Trimming removed 3 bases from V and 2 bases from J, with 10 bases in between. Written as DNA, the CDR3 is TGTGCCAGCAGTGAGAATCAGTTTAACACTGAAGCTTTCTTT. Amino acid sequence: CASSENQFNTEAFF. Full variable domain (remainder filled in from reference TRBV25-1 and TRBJ1-1): EADIYQTPRYLVIGTGKKITLECSQTMGHDKMYWYQQDPGMELHLIHYSYGVNSTEKGDLSSESTVSRIRTEHFPLTLESARPSHTSQYLCASSENQFNTEAFFGQGTRLTVV.

V is TRBV11-2 and J is TRBJ1-1; D uncertain. V lost 5 bases, J lost 1 base, and 8 bases lay in between. CDR3 length: 13 residues. Germline CDR1 is SGHAT and CDR2 is FQNNGV. The chain's CDR3 is CASSQTENTEAFF. For the CDR3, the DNA is TGTGCCAGCAGCCAAACAGAGAACACTGAAGCTTTCTTT.